This T cell receptor (beta chain) was documented in a study of blood T cell repertoires in COVID-19. The overall study: Sources were T cells, B-cell-depleted T cells, or PBMCs; the material itself was cDNA or gDNA.

Using immunoSEQ multiplex PCR, the repertoire was profiled, and TCRdb retains in-frame clones only, with some absent. The sample records some 110,000 clones, less than 90% being singletons. Germline loops: CDR1 LGHNA, CDR2 YSLEER. V was clipped by 4 bases and J by 1 base, with 13 bases between them. This CDR3 region has 15 residues. The clonotype originates from a woman aged 25 to 39 who had recovered from COVID-19. Sequencing was done on a sample of PBMCs or T cells enriched from blood (not recorded which). This sequence joins TRBV4-3 and TRBJ1-1; D possibly corresponds to TRBD1 (5 bases). The CDR3 DNA follows: TGCGCCAGCAGCCCCTCCCCAACAGGGAACACTGAAGCTTTCTTT. Translating it yields CASSPSPTGNTEAFF.